The 27 T cell receptor beta chains reported below all come from one sample, sequenced in a study of lymphopenia after photon versus proton radiotherapy. This table comes from immunoSEQ multiplex PCR, and its TCRdb copy is limited to in-frame clones, with some not included. The table shows some 170,000 clones, with approximately 86% occurring only once. Sequenced here: peripheral blood, sampled from a patient treated with photon-based radiotherapy. The source is a man aged 45-65 years with gastric cancer.

This chain joins TRBV19 and TRBJ2-2; TRBD2 matches at 9 bases. The CDR3 totals 18 residues. Per the germline V gene, CDR1 is LNHDA and CDR2 is SQIVND (reference sequence). Germline trimming cut 7 bases from V and 5 bases from J; bases unmatched to any gene: 17. CDR3 region: CASMRVGIAGVRTGELFF. CDR3 DNA: TGTGCCAGTATGAGGGTAGGGATAGCGGGAGTTCGGACCGGGGAGCTGTTTTTT.

V and J are TRBV6-5 and TRBJ1-3, with D unclear. V was clipped by 6 bases and J by 0 bases, with 6 bases between them. This CDR3 is built from 13 residues. The germline gives CDR1 MNHEY, CDR2 SVGAGI. CDR3 amino acids: CASSLDSGNTIYF. CDR3 in DNA: TGTGCCAGCAGCCTAGACTCTGGAAACACCATATATTTT.

This chain links TRBV18 with TRBJ1-1; 7 positions agree with TRBD1. J lost 0 bases, V lost 5 bases, and 6 bases had no gene match. The CDR3 runs 15 residues. Germline assignment: CDR1 KGHSH and CDR2 LQKENI. The CDR3 DNA reads as TGTGCCAGCTCAGACCGGGACAGTATGAACACTGAAGCTTTCTTT. It yields the protein CASSDRDSMNTEAFF.

This sequence joins TRBV4-1 and TRBJ2-5, with 9 positions matching TRBD1. The CDR3 runs to 14 residues. Germline-derived CDR1 and CDR2 are MGHRA and YSYEKL. The V gene end was trimmed by 4 bases and the J gene end by 4 bases; junction bases not matched to a gene: 4. In DNA form, the CDR3 reads TGCGCCAGCAGCCGGACAGGGGTGGTAGAGACCCAGTACTTC. This encodes CASSRTGVVETQYF.

J is TRBJ2-1 and V is TRBV7-6; 8 positions match TRBD2. There are 15 residues in the CDR3. V shed 0 bases, J shed 4 bases, and the junction held 2 bases outside the gene matches. The V gene's germline CDR1 is SGHVS and CDR2 FNYEAQ. Here the CDR3 DNA reads TGTGCCAGCAGCTTAGCTGGCGGGAGGTACAATGAGCAGTTCTTC. This sequence encodes CASSLAGGRYNEQFF.

The rearrangement uses TRBV4-1 and TRBJ2-7; D uncertain. V lost 0 bases to trimming and J lost 0 bases, with 6 bases between them. There are 14 residues in the CDR3. Germline loops: CDR1 MGHRA, CDR2 YSYEKL. The CDR3 protein is CASSQDYSSYEQYF. The CDR3 coding sequence is TGCGCCAGCAGCCAAGATTACAGCTCCTACGAGCAGTACTTC.

The rearrangement joins TRBV5-6 to TRBJ2-1; D call uncertain. Between the trimmed V and J ends, which lost 0 bases and 5 bases, there was a span of 12 bases. Germline V gives CDR1 SGHDT, CDR2 YYEEEE. This CDR3 comprises 15 residues. The DNA of the CDR3 is TGTGCCAGCAGCTTGGCCTTCACGGATGACAATGAGCAGTTCTTC. Encoded protein: CASSLAFTDDNEQFF. The full variable domain, rest sourced from reference TRBV5-6 and TRBJ2-1, is DAGVTQSPTHLIKTRGQQVTLRCSPKSGHDTVSWYQQALGQGPQFIFQYYEEEERQRGNFPDRFSGHQFPNYSSELNVNALLLGDSALYLCASSLAFTDDNEQFFGPGTRLTVL.

This rearrangement joins TRBV28 to TRBJ1-5; D may be TRBD1 (6 bases). V was cut by 5 bases and J by 0 bases, with 17 bases left in between. The germline CDR1 and CDR2 sequences are MDHEN and SYDVKM. The CDR3 runs to 17 residues. The CDR3 loop is CASSTRQVSYSNQPQHF. CDR3 nucleotides: TGTGCCAGCAGTACTCGACAGGTTTCGTATAGCAATCAGCCCCAGCATTTT.

J is TRBJ2-7 and V is TRBV28; D is unclear. The CDR3 length is 11 residues. CDR1 and CDR2 (germline): MDHEN, SYDVKM. Trimming shortened V by 5 bases and J by 0 bases, and 2 bases separated the two germline ends. The chain's CDR3 is CASSGSYEQYF. The CDR3 DNA follows: TGTGCCAGCAGTGGCTCCTACGAGCAGTACTTC.

This chain connects TRBV12-5 to TRBJ2-7; D remains ambiguous. CDR1 and CDR2 from the germline V gene are LGHNT and FRNRAP. Trimming pared 0 bases from V and 3 bases from J, leaving 9 bases between. This CDR3 is built from 14 residues. Here the CDR3 DNA reads TGTGCTAGTGGTTTGGTAGGCGGCTACTACGAGCAGTACTTC. Its translation: CASGLVGGYYEQYF.

The chain recombines TRBV10-2 with TRBJ2-1; no reliable D call. There are 12 residues in the CDR3. Deletions cut 6 bases from V and 5 bases from J, with 8 bases between. Germline V gene sequence: CDR1 WSHSY, CDR2 SAAADI. CDR3 amino acids: CASSVPNNEQFF. The CDR3, as DNA: TGCGCCAGCAGCGTACCTAACAATGAGCAGTTCTTC.

J is TRBJ2-1 and V is TRBV4-1; possible D gene TRBD2, 5 bases. Germline V gene sequence: CDR1 MGHRA, CDR2 YSYEKL. The CDR3 consists of 16 residues. V lost 2 bases and J lost 0, with 11 bases in between. The CDR3 protein is CASSQRDSNSYNEQFF. The CDR3 coding sequence is TGCGCCAGCAGCCAACGGGATTCTAACTCCTACAATGAGCAGTTCTTC.

The chain couples TRBV28 to TRBJ2-7; the match to TRBD2 covers 8 bases. The germline V gene has CDR1 MDHEN and CDR2 SYDVKM. J gave up 2 bases and V 6 bases, and 6 bases lay outside the gene matches. The CDR3 sequence is 14 residues long. CDR3 coding DNA: TGTGCCAGCAGCACGGGAGGGGGTCCCTACGAGCAGTACTTC. It encodes CASSTGGGPYEQYF.

The sample holds a few counts of this clone. This chain uses TRBV30 with TRBJ1-5; D remains ambiguous. This CDR3 contains 14 residues. The V end was cut by 5 bases, the J end by 2 bases, with 13 bases between. CDR1 is GTSNPN, CDR2 SVGIG, per germline (reference sequence). Here the CDR3 DNA reads TGTGCCTGGGGTACCGCCGGTGGCAATCAGCCCCAGCATTTT. It is translated as CAWGTAGGNQPQHF.

This clone was observed a single time. The chain employs TRBV7-2 and TRBJ2-5; 12 nucleotides line up with TRBD2. Germline CDR1 and CDR2: SGHTA and FQGNSA. The CDR3 contains 13 residues. The CDR3 region is CGTSGNRGETQYF. The CDR3, as DNA: TGTGGGACTAGCGGGAACCGGGGAGAGACCCAGTACTTC.

This clone showed up just a few times. The CDR3 spells CASSSRSGNQPQHF. The CDR3 bases are TGTGCCAGCAGTTCAAGGAGCGGCAATCAGCCCCAGCATTTT. The rearrangement links TRBV28 to TRBJ1-5; no definite D call. Germline CDR1 reads MDHEN; CDR2 reads SYDVKM. This CDR3 is built from 14 residues. Deletions cut 4 bases from V and 2 bases from J, with 9 bases between. The full variable domain, rest sourced from reference TRBV28 and TRBJ1-5, is DVKVTQSSRYLVKRTGEKVFLECVQDMDHENMFWYRQDPGLGLRLIYFSYDVKMKEKGDIPEGYSVSREKKERFSLILESASTNQTSMYLCASSSRSGNQPQHFGDGTRLSIL.

This clone came up once. The chain couples TRBV5-4 to TRBJ2-7, with D perhaps TRBD1 or TRBD2 (5 bases each). The CDR3 is 14 residues long. Between the trimmed V and J ends, which lost 2 bases and 2 bases, there was a span of 11 bases. The germline gives CDR1 SGHNT, CDR2 YYREEE (reference sequence). CDR3 nucleotide sequence: TGTGCCAGCAGCTTCGGGACGGTGACCTACGAGCAGTACTTC. This encodes CASSFGTVTYEQYF.

The chain joins TRBV27 to TRBJ2-1; the D is unclear. Germline V gene lookup returns CDR1 MNHEY and CDR2 SMNVEV (reference sequence). V dropped 3 bases and J dropped 0 bases, with 9 bases sitting between them. This CDR3 has 15 amino acids. CDR3 bases: TGTGCCAGCAGTTTCTTGCCGAGCTCCTACAATGAGCAGTTCTTC. Its protein is CASSFLPSSYNEQFF.

The chain has TRBV18 and TRBJ1-4, with unresolved D. Germline V gene data show CDR1 as KGHSH and CDR2 as LQKENI. V was pared by 2 bases and J by 5 bases, with 9 bases between. The CDR3 runs to 14 residues. The CDR3 loop reads CASSPRTDNEKLFF. CDR3 nucleotide sequence: TGTGCCAGCTCACCAAGGACGGACAATGAAAAACTGTTTTTT.

The CDR3 loop reads CASSPPNFGQGGGYTF. The CDR3 coding sequence is TGTGCCAGCAGTCCTCCTAACTTTGGACAGGGAGGTGGCTACACCTTC. The J gene is TRBJ1-2, the V gene TRBV27, with 8 nucleotides matching TRBD1. The junction had 15 bases not matched to a gene; V was cut back by 5 bases and J by 7 bases. The CDR3 length is 16 residues. The germline V gene encodes CDR1 MNHEY and CDR2 SMNVEV (reference sequence).

V and J are TRBV6-5 and TRBJ2-1; 7 bases fit TRBD2. Losses at the gene ends were 4 bases for V and 3 bases for J; bases not matched to a gene: 9. Germline V CDR1 and CDR2: MNHEY, SVGAGI. This CDR3 contains 16 residues. The CDR3 nucleotides are TGTGCCAGCAGTTCAGTTGGTCGGGGGGACTACAATGAGCAGTTCTTC. Amino acids: CASSSVGRGDYNEQFF.

The J gene is TRBJ2-1, the V gene TRBV28; possible D gene TRBD2, 6 bases. This CDR3 is built from 17 residues. Trimming cost V 1 base and J 0 bases, with 13 bases left between them. The germline CDR1 and CDR2 sequences are MDHEN and SYDVKM. CDR3 amino acids: CASSLSGWRVSYNEQFF. CDR3 sequence (DNA): TGTGCCAGCAGTTTATCGGGTTGGAGGGTCTCCTACAATGAGCAGTTCTTC.

This clone was seen a handful of times. CDR3 coding DNA: TGTGCCAGTAGTCCCGGGCGACTAGCGACCGGGGAGCTGTTTTTT. It specifies CASSPGRLATGELFF. J is TRBJ2-2 and V is TRBV19; TRBD2 matches at 8 bases. CDR1 is LNHDA, CDR2 SQIVND, per germline (reference sequence). J gave up 5 bases and V 5 bases, and 7 bases lay outside the gene matches. There are 15 residues in the CDR3.

The count of this clone is one. The V and J genes are TRBV18 and TRBJ2-5; possible D gene TRBD1, 6 bases. The CDR3 loop spans 16 amino acids. Per the germline V gene, CDR1 is KGHSH and CDR2 is LQKENI. V dropped 5 bases and J dropped 2 bases, with 18 bases sitting between them. Written as DNA, the CDR3 is TGTGCCAGCTCATTCGCCGGGACATCGGCACAAGAGACCCAGTACTTC. This encodes CASSFAGTSAQETQYF.

A word on this clone: Other DNA sequences in this sample translate to the same CDR3. This rearrangement joins TRBV4-2 to TRBJ1-2, with D possibly matching TRBD1 (6 bases). From germline, CDR1 is LGHNA and CDR2 YNFKEQ. The CDR3 is made up of 13 amino acids. V lost 4 bases to trimming and J lost 3 bases, with 9 bases between them. This CDR3 reads CASSPQGDYGYTF. CDR3 bases: TGTGCCAGCAGCCCACAGGGTGACTATGGCTACACCTTC.

This rearrangement joins TRBV9 to TRBJ1-1, with D tentatively TRBD1 (6 bases). Germline V lookup: CDR1 SGDLS, CDR2 YYNGEE. The CDR3 runs 14 residues. V dropped 3 bases and J dropped 6 bases, with 15 bases sitting between them. CDR3 in amino acids: CASSGEGGLAEAFF. Written as DNA, the CDR3 is TGTGCCAGCAGCGGCGAAGGGGGGCTGGCTGAAGCTTTCTTT.

The chain combines TRBV18 with TRBJ2-5; no firm D call. The germline gives CDR1 KGHSH, CDR2 LQKENI. The CDR3 has 16 residues. With 4 bases removed from V and 2 bases from J, the gap between germline ends came to 17 bases. CDR3 bases: TGTGCCAGCTCACTCACCCTCCCTGACCTGCAAGAGACCCAGTACTTC. Protein product: CASSLTLPDLQETQYF.